A single sample gave rise to the 4 T cell receptor beta chains below, sequenced in a study of blood T cell repertoires in COVID-19. Here immunoSEQ multiplex PCR was the method, and the copy in TCRdb shows in-frame clones only, minus some. The table includes roughly 25,000 clones, 65% to 90% detected once. Input material: peripheral blood. Receptor source: an elderly woman with acute or convalescent COVID-19.

The chain has TRBV29-1 and TRBJ2-7; D might be TRBD2 (6 bases). The germline CDR1 and CDR2 sequences are SQVTM and ANQGSEA. The CDR3 is 11 residues long. The V and J ends lost 6 bases and 5 bases respectively, with 11 bases between them. The chain's CDR3 is CSVAPGDEQYF. CDR3 sequence (DNA): TGCAGCGTCGCCCCGGGGGACGAGCAGTACTTC.

This clone was recorded once. The chain couples TRBV5-6 to TRBJ1-1; TRBD1 matches 7 bases. Germline V gives CDR1 SGHDT, CDR2 YYEEEE. The CDR3 runs 13 residues. With 1 base clipped from V and 11 bases from J, the junction kept 8 bases outside the gene matches. The CDR3 bases are TGTGCCAGCAGCTTGTCACAGGGGCGCCACGCTTTCTTT. Encoded protein: CASSLSQGRHAFF. The entire variable domain, with the rest obtained from reference TRBV5-6 and TRBJ1-1, is as follows: DAGVTQSPTHLIKTRGQQVTLRCSPKSGHDTVSWYQQALGQGPQFIFQYYEEEERQRGNFPDRFSGHQFPNYSSELNVNALLLGDSALYLCASSLSQGRHAFFGQGTRLTVV.

This rearrangement joins TRBV19 to TRBJ2-7; D perhaps matches TRBD2 (5 bases). V was shortened by 5 bases and J by 5 bases, with 13 bases between the two germline ends. Per the germline V gene, CDR1 is LNHDA and CDR2 is SQIVND (reference sequence). The CDR3 is 13 amino acids. The CDR3: CASSLREGDEQYF. The DNA of the CDR3 is TGTGCCAGTAGTCTAAGAGAGGGTGACGAGCAGTACTTC. The full variable domain, its missing parts supplied by reference TRBV19 and TRBJ2-7, is DGGITQSPKYLFRKEGQNVTLSCEQNLNHDAMYWYRQDPGQGLRLIYYSQIVNDFQKGDIAEGYSVSREKKESFPLTVTSAQKNPTAFYLCASSLREGDEQYFGPGTRLTVT.

The chain employs TRBV27 and TRBJ1-1; D might be TRBD1 (5 bases). The CDR3 length is 15 residues. V lost 0 bases, J lost 3 bases, and 11 bases lay in between. Looked up from germline, CDR1 is MNHEY and CDR2 is SMNVEV (reference sequence). The CDR3 spells CASSLSSRAHTEAFF. The CDR3, as DNA: TGTGCCAGCAGTTTATCATCCAGGGCGCACACTGAAGCTTTCTTT.